This T cell receptor beta chain stems from a study of blood T cell repertoires in COVID-19. On the study more broadly: Specimens from acute and convalescent COVID-19 originated in the United States, Italy and Spain. PBMCs, B-cell-depleted T cells, or T cells provided the cDNA or gDNA that made up the material.

As handled by the study authors: Reference gene primer amplification in the assay estimated nucleated cell counts. TCRdb's table, derived via immunoSEQ multiplex PCR, lists solely in-frame clones and lacks some. Clone size and the V and J calls come from that table; the DNA yielded D and trimming. The sample has 300,000 to 400,000 clones; about nine tenths are singletons. Between the trimmed V and J ends, which lost 7 bases and 4 bases, there was a span of 19 bases. The germline V gene has CDR1 LNHDA and CDR2 SQIVND (reference sequence). The CDR3 totals 15 residues. This receptor was identified in a woman aged 45 to 65 with COVID-19, enrolled during active disease. The specimen was peripheral blood. This sequence joins TRBV19 and TRBJ1-2, with D perhaps TRBD1 (6 bases). This chain's CDR3 is CASTPIGEGVYGYTF. CDR3 sequence (DNA): TGTGCCAGTACCCCAATTGGGGAGGGGGTCTATGGCTACACCTTC.